The clone carrying this T cell receptor (beta chain) was counted once. The antigen remains unidentified. Germline V gene lookup returns CDR1 SGHRS and CDR2 YFSETQ. The CDR3 is 12 residues long. The germline V and J ends were trimmed by 1 base and 5 bases, with 4 bases remaining between them. RNA amounts of about 0.5 to 1 ug underwent reverse transcription with random hexamers. With immunoSEQ multiplex PCR, TCR beta CDR3 was amplified across 54 Vbeta and 13 Jbeta. One entry per CDR3 protein results from TCRdb running MiXCR on the immunoSEQ multiplex PCR reads. The table records 150,000 to 200,000 distinct CDR3 sequences, around 95% of them present only once. The data originate from a study of CD8 T cells in Susac syndrome. Findings and limits, study-wide: The study recognized that its TCR sequencing and HLA analysis covered a relatively small number of individuals.

Patients having Susac syndrome satisfied recently defined diagnostic criteria for definite or probable disease. The sample taken for sequencing was CD4+ T cells from PBMCs. The chain carries TRBV5-1 and TRBJ2-1; no clear D. This TCR derives from a human donor with Susac syndrome. The CDR3 region is CASSLPHNEQFF. Written as DNA, the CDR3 is TGCGCCAGCAGCTTGCCGCACAATGAGCAGTTCTTC.